This note documents a single TCR beta chain sequence. Antigen unknown. Both 60 Vbeta primers and 13 Jbeta primers went into the PCR. Sequencing was performed with immunoSEQ multiplex PCR; in TCRdb, only in-frame clones are kept and a portion is missing. Among roughly 160,000 clones listed, 75% to 90% were seen once. The CDR3 contains 14 residues. The ends lost 7 bases at V and 4 bases at J; junction bases unmatched: 8. CDR1 MNHEY and CDR2 SVGAGI come from the germline V gene. The data derive from a study of cytomegalovirus exposure and HLA in healthy donors. Study-wide points: In a later analysis, several top co-occurrence clusters appeared linked to parvovirus B19, influenza, CMV and Epstein-Barr virus. Donors belonging to an Asian-associated ancestry cluster reportedly showed fewer N-insertions in productive TCRs than the roughly 700-donor mean, according to what a later analysis found. The study listed roughly 150 cytomegalovirus-associated TCR beta chains.

This chain connects TRBV6-5 to TRBJ2-3, with TRBD1 matching over 7 bases. Specimen: PBMCs. The TCR sequence derives from a man younger than 45 in good health and CMV-seronegative. The CDR3 sequence: CASNNRGASDTQYF. Written as DNA, the CDR3 is TGTGCCAGCAATAACAGGGGTGCGTCAGATACGCAGTATTTT.